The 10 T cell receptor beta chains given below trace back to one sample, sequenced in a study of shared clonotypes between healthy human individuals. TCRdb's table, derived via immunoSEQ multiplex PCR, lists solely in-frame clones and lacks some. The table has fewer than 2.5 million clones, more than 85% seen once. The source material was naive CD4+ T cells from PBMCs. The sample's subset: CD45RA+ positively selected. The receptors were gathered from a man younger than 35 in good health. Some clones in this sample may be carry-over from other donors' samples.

The CDR3 loop is CASSSDRPTDTQYF. The CDR3 bases are TGTGCCAGCAGCTCTGACAGGCCCACAGATACGCAGTATTTT. The genes are TRBV28 and TRBJ2-3; possibly TRBD1 for D (6 bases). This CDR3 region has 14 residues. Germline V gene sequence: CDR1 MDHEN, CDR2 SYDVKM. Trimming pared 6 bases from V and 2 bases from J, leaving 12 bases between.

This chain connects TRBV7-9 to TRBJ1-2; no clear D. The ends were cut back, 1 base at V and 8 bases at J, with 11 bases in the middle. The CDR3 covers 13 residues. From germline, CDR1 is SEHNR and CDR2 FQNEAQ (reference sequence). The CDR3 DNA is TGTGCCAGCAGCTTAGGATTTGGTGAGGGCTACACCTTC. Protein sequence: CASSLGFGEGYTF.

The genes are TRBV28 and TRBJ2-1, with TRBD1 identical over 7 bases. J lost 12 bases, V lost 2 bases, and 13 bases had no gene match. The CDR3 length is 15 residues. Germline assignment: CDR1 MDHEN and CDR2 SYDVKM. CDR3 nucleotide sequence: TGTGCCAGCAGTTTACTGCGACAGGGTAATGCGTGGCAGTTCTTC. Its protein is CASSLLRQGNAWQFF.

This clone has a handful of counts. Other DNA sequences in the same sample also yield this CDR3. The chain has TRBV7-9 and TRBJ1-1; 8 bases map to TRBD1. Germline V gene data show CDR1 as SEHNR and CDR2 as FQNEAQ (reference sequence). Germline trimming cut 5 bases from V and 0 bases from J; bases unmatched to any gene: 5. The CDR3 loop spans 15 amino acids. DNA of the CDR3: TGTGCCAGCAGCGCACGACAGGGGATGAACACTGAAGCTTTCTTT. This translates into CASSARQGMNTEAFF. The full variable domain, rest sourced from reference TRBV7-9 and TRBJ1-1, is DTGVSQNPRHKITKRGQNVTFRCDPISEHNRLYWYRQTLGQGPEFLTYFQNEAQLEKSRLLSDRFSAERPKGSFSTLEIQRTEQGDSAMYLCASSARQGMNTEAFFGQGTRLTVV.

In DNA form, the CDR3 reads TGTGCCAGCAGCTACGAGGCGGGGAGGAATGAGCAGTTCTTC. Amino acids: CASSYEAGRNEQFF. The chain is built from TRBV7-2 and TRBJ2-1; D is possibly TRBD2 (6 bases). The V end was cut by 4 bases, the J end by 7 bases, with 14 bases between. Germline V CDR1 and CDR2: SGHTA, FQGNSA. This CDR3 has 14 amino acids.

Here the CDR3 DNA reads TGTGCCAGCAGTACACTAGCGAGACAAGCAACAGATACGCAGTATTTT. This codes for CASSTLARQATDTQYF. The genes are TRBV27 and TRBJ2-3; 7 bases map to TRBD2. Germline V gene data show CDR1 as MNHEY and CDR2 as SMNVEV (reference sequence). J lost 3 bases, V lost 5 bases, and 11 bases had no gene match. The CDR3 runs 16 residues.

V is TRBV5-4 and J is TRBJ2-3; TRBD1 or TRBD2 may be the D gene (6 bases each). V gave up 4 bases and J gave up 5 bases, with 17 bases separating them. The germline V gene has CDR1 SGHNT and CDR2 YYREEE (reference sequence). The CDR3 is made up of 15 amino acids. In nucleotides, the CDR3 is TGTGCCAGCAGCCCACGGAGGGAAGGGGGAGATACGCAGTATTTT. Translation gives CASSPRREGGDTQYF.

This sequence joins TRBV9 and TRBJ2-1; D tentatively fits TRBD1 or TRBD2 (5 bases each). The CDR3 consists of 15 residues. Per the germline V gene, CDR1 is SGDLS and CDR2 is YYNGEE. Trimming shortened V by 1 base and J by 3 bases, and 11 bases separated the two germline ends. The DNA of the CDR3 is TGTGCCAGCAGCGTAAGCTGGGGACGCTACAATGAGCAGTTCTTC. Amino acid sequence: CASSVSWGRYNEQFF.

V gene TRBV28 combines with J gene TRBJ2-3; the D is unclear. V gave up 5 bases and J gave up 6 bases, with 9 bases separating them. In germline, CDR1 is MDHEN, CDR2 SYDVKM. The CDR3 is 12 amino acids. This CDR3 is CASSLSYDTQYF. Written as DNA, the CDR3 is TGTGCCAGCAGTCTGAGCTATGATACGCAGTATTTT. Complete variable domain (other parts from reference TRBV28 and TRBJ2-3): DVKVTQSSRYLVKRTGEKVFLECVQDMDHENMFWYRQDPGLGLRLIYFSYDVKMKEKGDIPEGYSVSREKKERFSLILESASTNQTSMYLCASSLSYDTQYFGPGTRLTVL.

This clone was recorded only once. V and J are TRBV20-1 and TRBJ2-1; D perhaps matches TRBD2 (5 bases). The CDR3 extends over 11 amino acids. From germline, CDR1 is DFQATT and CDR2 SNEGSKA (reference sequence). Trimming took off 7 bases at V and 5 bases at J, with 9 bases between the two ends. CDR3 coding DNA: TGCAGTGTCCCGGGGAACAATGAGCAGTTCTTC. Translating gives CSVPGNNEQFF.